A selection of T cell receptor beta chains follows, all from one sample in a study of Graves' ophthalmopathy and Graves' hyperthyroidism. TCRdb analysed the multiplex PCR reads with MiXCR anew, one entry per CDR3 protein. The sample lists some 750,000 distinct CDR3 sequences; around 40% were seen once. The specimen sequenced was peripheral blood. The receptors originated from an adult man with Graves' ophthalmopathy. Each CDR3 is given with its conserved first and last residue. Fields, in order: V gene, clone size, J gene, D gene, CDR3 protein, CDR3 DNA. The D gene is left open where the match is weak. Clone size is shown for a subset of rows, as once, few, many or a class of expanded clone.

V gene: TRBV11-2
clone size: many
J gene: TRBJ2-5
D gene: -
CDR3 protein: CASSPSRGQVQETQYF
CDR3 DNA: TGTGCCAGCAGCCCGTCCCGAGGCCAGGTGCAAGAGACCCAGTACTTC

V gene: TRBV10-3
clone size: many
J gene: TRBJ2-7
D gene: -
CDR3 protein: CAISDSGGNDYEQYF
CDR3 DNA: TGTGCCATCAGTGATTCGGGGGGCAACGACTACGAGCAGTACTTC

V gene: TRBV25-1
clone size: -
J gene: TRBJ1-5
D gene: -
CDR3 protein: CASVVEGSNQPQHF
CDR3 DNA: TGTGCCAGCGTTGTCGAGGGTAGCAATCAGCCCCAGCATTTT

V gene: TRBV12-3/TRBV12-4
clone size: few
J gene: TRBJ2-7
D gene: -
CDR3 protein: CASSFRGYGYEQYF
CDR3 DNA: TGTGCCAGCAGTTTTCGGGGATACGGGTACGAGCAGTACTTC

V gene: TRBV4-3
clone size: few
J gene: TRBJ1-4
D gene: TRBD1
CDR3 protein: CASSQVGTGGEKLFF
CDR3 DNA: TGCGCCAGCAGCCAAGTCGGAACAGGGGGTGAAAAACTGTTTTTT

V gene: TRBV6-2/TRBV6-3
clone size: once
J gene: TRBJ2-7
D gene: TRBD2
CDR3 protein: CASRPGLAGAPGEQYF
CDR3 DNA: TGTGCCAGCAGACCGGGACTAGCGGGAGCCCCCGGCGAGCAGTACTTC

V gene: TRBV5-1
clone size: few
J gene: TRBJ2-5
D gene: TRBD2
CDR3 protein: CASRRGLAQETQYF
CDR3 DNA: TGCGCCAGCAGGCGGGGACTAGCACAAGAGACCCAGTACTTC

V gene: TRBV5-1
clone size: -
J gene: TRBJ2-5
D gene: -
CDR3 protein: CASSLVGAIGETQYF
CDR3 DNA: TGCGCCAGCAGCTTGGTGGGCGCCATCGGCGAGACCCAGTACTTC

V gene: TRBV7-2
clone size: few
J gene: TRBJ2-7
D gene: -
CDR3 protein: CASSWGGQTYEQYF
CDR3 DNA: TGTGCCAGCAGCTGGGGGGGACAGACCTACGAGCAGTACTTC

V gene: TRBV25-1
clone size: -
J gene: TRBJ2-5
D gene: TRBD2
CDR3 protein: CASRREGRETQYF
CDR3 DNA: TGTGCCAGCAGGCGGGAGGGCCGGGAGACCCAGTACTTC

V gene: TRBV10-3
clone size: -
J gene: TRBJ1-4
D gene: -
CDR3 protein: CAISDGGTEKLFF
CDR3 DNA: TGTGCCATCAGTGACGGGGGGACTGAAAAACTGTTTTTT

V gene: TRBV9
clone size: few
J gene: TRBJ2-7
D gene: TRBD2
CDR3 protein: CASSVRTSGEQYF
CDR3 DNA: TGTGCCAGCAGCGTTCGGACTAGCGGCGAGCAGTACTTC

V gene: TRBV10-3
clone size: -
J gene: TRBJ2-7
D gene: -
CDR3 protein: CASSPQVTGGEQYF
CDR3 DNA: TGTGCCAGCTCACCACAGGTCACCGGTGGAGAGCAGTACTTC

V gene: TRBV7-9
clone size: once
J gene: TRBJ1-4
D gene: -
CDR3 protein: CASSLEGQGGEKLFF
CDR3 DNA: TGTGCCAGCAGCTTAGAGGGGCAGGGCGGTGAAAAACTGTTTTTT

V gene: TRBV11-2
clone size: few
J gene: TRBJ2-3
D gene: -
CDR3 protein: CASSLEGRDTQYF
CDR3 DNA: TGTGCCAGCAGCTTAGAGGGGCGAGATACGCAGTATTTT

V gene: TRBV18
clone size: -
J gene: TRBJ2-5
D gene: TRBD2
CDR3 protein: CASSPPSSGGAEETQYF
CDR3 DNA: TGTGCCAGCTCACCACCGTCCAGCGGGGGGGCCGAAGAGACCCAGTACTTC

V gene: TRBV5-1
clone size: many
J gene: TRBJ2-7
D gene: TRBD1
CDR3 protein: CASSSGTGGNEQYF
CDR3 DNA: TGCGCCAGCAGCTCCGGGACAGGGGGCAACGAGCAGTACTTC

V gene: TRBV25-1
clone size: -
J gene: TRBJ1-6
D gene: TRBD1
CDR3 protein: CASSARDGQGNSPLHF
CDR3 DNA: TGTGCCAGCAGTGCTAGAGACGGACAGGGGAATTCACCCCTCCACTTT

V gene: TRBV7-9
clone size: -
J gene: TRBJ2-2
D gene: -
CDR3 protein: CASSLDEGKDAGELFF
CDR3 DNA: TGCGCCAGCAGCTTGGATGAGGGGAAGGATGCCGGGGAGCTGTTTTTT

V gene: TRBV7-2
clone size: many
J gene: TRBJ2-7
D gene: TRBD2
CDR3 protein: CASTFGTSGSYEQYF
CDR3 DNA: TGTGCCAGCACCTTCGGGACTAGCGGGTCCTACGAGCAGTACTTC

V gene: TRBV2
clone size: few
J gene: TRBJ2-7
D gene: -
CDR3 protein: CASSVDRQPYEQYF
CDR3 DNA: TGTGCCAGCAGTGTAGACAGACAACCATACGAGCAGTACTTC

V gene: TRBV16
clone size: few
J gene: TRBJ1-1
D gene: -
CDR3 protein: CASSQWRGNTEAFF
CDR3 DNA: TGTGCCAGCAGCCAATGGAGGGGGAACACTGAAGCTTTCTTT

V gene: TRBV20-1
clone size: many
J gene: TRBJ2-5
D gene: TRBD1
CDR3 protein: CSARASRGQEETQYF
CDR3 DNA: TGCAGTGCTAGAGCCTCCAGGGGGCAGGAGGAGACCCAGTACTTC

V gene: TRBV24-1
clone size: many
J gene: TRBJ2-5
D gene: -
CDR3 protein: CATSESERIGTQYF
CDR3 DNA: TGTGCCACCAGTGAGTCGGAGCGCATTGGGACCCAGTACTTC

V gene: TRBV28
clone size: -
J gene: TRBJ2-7
D gene: -
CDR3 protein: CASSLFGRAQEQYF
CDR3 DNA: TGTGCCAGCAGTTTATTCGGCAGGGCGCAAGAGCAGTACTTC

V gene: TRBV19
clone size: -
J gene: TRBJ1-2
D gene: -
CDR3 protein: CASSIRDAGRGRVGYTF
CDR3 DNA: TGTGCCAGTAGTATACGAGACGCGGGCAGGGGACGAGTCGGCTACACCTTC

V gene: TRBV28
clone size: -
J gene: TRBJ1-5
D gene: -
CDR3 protein: CASRPQQGRGNQPQHF
CDR3 DNA: TGTGCCAGCAGACCTCAACAGGGACGGGGCAATCAGCCCCAGCATTTT

V gene: TRBV7-9
clone size: -
J gene: TRBJ2-7
D gene: -
CDR3 protein: CASSLDVSPYEQYF
CDR3 DNA: TGTGCCAGCAGCTTGGACGTCAGTCCCTACGAGCAGTACTTC

V gene: TRBV2
clone size: once
J gene: TRBJ1-1
D gene: TRBD1
CDR3 protein: CASVYRGPSSEAFF
CDR3 DNA: TGTGCCAGCGTATACAGGGGCCCCTCGTCTGAAGCTTTCTTT

V gene: TRBV7-2
clone size: many
J gene: TRBJ2-5
D gene: TRBD2
CDR3 protein: CASREPGLPQETQYF
CDR3 DNA: TGTGCCAGCAGGGAGCCGGGACTACCCCAAGAGACCCAGTACTTC

V gene: TRBV20-1
clone size: few
J gene: TRBJ1-2
D gene: TRBD1
CDR3 protein: CSAGQGRDNYGYTF
CDR3 DNA: TGCAGTGCTGGACAGGGAAGAGATAACTATGGCTACACCTTC

V gene: TRBV7-4
clone size: -
J gene: TRBJ1-1
D gene: TRBD1
CDR3 protein: CASSQQGAVTEAFF
CDR3 DNA: TGTGCCAGCAGTCAACAGGGGGCGGTTACTGAAGCTTTCTTT

V gene: TRBV2
clone size: -
J gene: TRBJ1-4
D gene: TRBD1
CDR3 protein: CASSEFGTGLPNEKLFF
CDR3 DNA: TGTGCCAGCAGTGAATTCGGGACAGGGCTACCGAATGAAAAACTGTTTTTT

V gene: TRBV19
clone size: few
J gene: TRBJ1-5
D gene: -
CDR3 protein: CASTNGGSTGPQHF
CDR3 DNA: TGTGCCAGTACCAATGGTGGGTCCACGGGACCCCAGCATTTT

V gene: TRBV7-9
clone size: -
J gene: TRBJ1-1
D gene: -
CDR3 protein: CASSLYPGLEAFF
CDR3 DNA: TGTGCCAGCAGCTTATATCCGGGACTCGAAGCTTTCTTT

V gene: TRBV7-9
clone size: few
J gene: TRBJ2-7
D gene: TRBD2
CDR3 protein: CASSVTSGITYEQYF
CDR3 DNA: TGTGCCAGCAGCGTCACTAGCGGGATAACCTACGAGCAGTACTTC

V gene: TRBV2
clone size: few
J gene: TRBJ1-5
D gene: TRBD1
CDR3 protein: CASGDRGSNQPQHF
CDR3 DNA: TGTGCCAGCGGGGACAGGGGTAGCAATCAGCCCCAGCATTTT

V gene: TRBV7-9
clone size: -
J gene: TRBJ1-6
D gene: -
CDR3 protein: CASSAGYSYNSPLHF
CDR3 DNA: TGTGCCAGCAGCGCGGGTTACTCCTATAATTCACCCCTCCACTTT

V gene: TRBV14
clone size: -
J gene: TRBJ1-2
D gene: TRBD1
CDR3 protein: CASSQGPGTGRSNYGYTF
CDR3 DNA: TGTGCCAGCAGCCAAGGTCCCGGGACAGGGCGCTCTAACTATGGCTACACCTTC

V gene: TRBV7-9
clone size: -
J gene: TRBJ1-2
D gene: -
CDR3 protein: CASSYPEQEYGYTF
CDR3 DNA: TGTGCCAGCAGTTACCCCGAGCAGGAATATGGCTACACCTTC

V gene: TRBV20-1
clone size: -
J gene: TRBJ2-7
D gene: TRBD1
CDR3 protein: CSARDGRGRYEQYF
CDR3 DNA: TGCAGTGCTAGAGACGGCAGGGGGCGATACGAGCAGTACTTC

V gene: TRBV12-3/TRBV12-4
clone size: many
J gene: TRBJ1-5
D gene: TRBD1
CDR3 protein: CASSLQGASNQPQHF
CDR3 DNA: TGTGCCAGCAGTTTGCAGGGGGCGAGCAATCAGCCCCAGCATTTT

V gene: TRBV9
clone size: few
J gene: TRBJ2-7
D gene: -
CDR3 protein: CASISTLDEQYF
CDR3 DNA: TGTGCCAGCATTTCAACCCTTGACGAGCAGTACTTC

V gene: TRBV5-4
clone size: few
J gene: TRBJ1-1
D gene: -
CDR3 protein: CASSPEVWENTEAFF
CDR3 DNA: TGTGCCAGCAGCCCGGAGGTTTGGGAGAACACTGAAGCTTTCTTT

V gene: TRBV7-9
clone size: many
J gene: TRBJ2-2
D gene: TRBD2
CDR3 protein: CASSPGLAGAGELFF
CDR3 DNA: TGTGCCAGCAGCCCGGGACTAGCGGGGGCCGGGGAGCTGTTTTTT

V gene: TRBV24-1
clone size: many
J gene: TRBJ2-6
D gene: -
CDR3 protein: CATSGPTGSHSGANVLTF
CDR3 DNA: TGTGCCACCAGTGGTCCGACAGGCTCCCACTCTGGGGCCAACGTCCTGACTTTC

V gene: TRBV29-1
clone size: -
J gene: TRBJ1-2
D gene: TRBD1
CDR3 protein: CSGLGQGFYGYTF
CDR3 DNA: TGCAGCGGCCTGGGACAGGGCTTCTATGGCTACACCTTC

V gene: TRBV12-3/TRBV12-4
clone size: many
J gene: TRBJ1-4
D gene: -
CDR3 protein: CASSLGRAELFF
CDR3 DNA: TGTGCCAGCAGTTTAGGGCGCGCGGAACTGTTTTTT

V gene: TRBV19
clone size: -
J gene: TRBJ2-5
D gene: TRBD1
CDR3 protein: CASSRDRSQETQYF
CDR3 DNA: TGTGCCAGTAGCCGGGACAGGAGCCAAGAGACCCAGTACTTC

V gene: TRBV12-3/TRBV12-4
clone size: few
J gene: TRBJ1-5
D gene: -
CDR3 protein: CASSFTGGNQPQHF
CDR3 DNA: TGTGCCAGCAGTTTTACTGGGGGCAATCAGCCCCAGCATTTT

V gene: TRBV3-1
clone size: few
J gene: TRBJ1-1
D gene: -
CDR3 protein: CASARSEGLAEAFF
CDR3 DNA: TGTGCCAGCGCCCGATCGGAGGGTCTGGCTGAAGCTTTCTTT

V gene: TRBV9
clone size: many
J gene: TRBJ1-1
D gene: -
CDR3 protein: CASSVEPGHKNTEAFF
CDR3 DNA: TGTGCCAGCAGCGTCGAACCGGGACACAAGAACACTGAAGCTTTCTTT